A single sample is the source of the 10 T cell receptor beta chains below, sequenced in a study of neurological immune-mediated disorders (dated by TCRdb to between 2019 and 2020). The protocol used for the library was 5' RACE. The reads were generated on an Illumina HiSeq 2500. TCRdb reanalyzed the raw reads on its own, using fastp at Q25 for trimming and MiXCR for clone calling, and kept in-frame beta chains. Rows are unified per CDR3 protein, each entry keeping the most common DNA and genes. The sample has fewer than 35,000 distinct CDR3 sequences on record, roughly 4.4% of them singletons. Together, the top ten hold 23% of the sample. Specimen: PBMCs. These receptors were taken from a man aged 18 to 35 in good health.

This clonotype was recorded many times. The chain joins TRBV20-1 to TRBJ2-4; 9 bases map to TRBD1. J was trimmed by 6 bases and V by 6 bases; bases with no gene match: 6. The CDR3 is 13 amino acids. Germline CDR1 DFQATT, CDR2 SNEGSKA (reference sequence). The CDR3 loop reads CSAKTGGTNIQYF. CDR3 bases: TGCAGTGCAAAGACAGGGGGAACAAACATTCAGTACTTC.

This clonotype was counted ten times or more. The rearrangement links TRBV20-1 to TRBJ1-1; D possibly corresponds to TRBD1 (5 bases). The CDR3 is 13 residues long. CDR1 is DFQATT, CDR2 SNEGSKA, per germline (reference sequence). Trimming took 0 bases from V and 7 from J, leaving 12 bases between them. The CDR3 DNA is TGCAGTGCTAGAGATGGCCCGACAGTTGAAGCTTTCTTT. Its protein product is CSARDGPTVEAFF.

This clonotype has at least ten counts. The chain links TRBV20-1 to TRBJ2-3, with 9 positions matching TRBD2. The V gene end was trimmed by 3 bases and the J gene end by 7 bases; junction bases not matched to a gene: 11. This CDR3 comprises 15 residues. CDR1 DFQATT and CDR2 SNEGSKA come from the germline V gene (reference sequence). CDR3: CSASPRLRGGNTQYF. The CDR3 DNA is TGCAGTGCTAGCCCCCGTTTGCGGGGGGGAAATACGCAGTATTTT.

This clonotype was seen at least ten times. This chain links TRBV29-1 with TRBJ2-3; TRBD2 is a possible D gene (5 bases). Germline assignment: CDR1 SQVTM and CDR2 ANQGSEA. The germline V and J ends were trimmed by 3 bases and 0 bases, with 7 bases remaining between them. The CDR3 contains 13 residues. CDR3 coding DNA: TGCAGCGTTGAGAGGACTAGCACAGATACGCAGTATTTT. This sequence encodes CSVERTSTDTQYF.

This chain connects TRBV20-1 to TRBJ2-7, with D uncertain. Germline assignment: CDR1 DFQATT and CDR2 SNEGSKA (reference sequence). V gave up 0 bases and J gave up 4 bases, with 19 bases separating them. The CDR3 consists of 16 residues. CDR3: CSARDNFGNHIYEQYF. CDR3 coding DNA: TGCAGTGCTAGAGATAATTTTGGAAACCATATTTACGAGCAGTACTTC.

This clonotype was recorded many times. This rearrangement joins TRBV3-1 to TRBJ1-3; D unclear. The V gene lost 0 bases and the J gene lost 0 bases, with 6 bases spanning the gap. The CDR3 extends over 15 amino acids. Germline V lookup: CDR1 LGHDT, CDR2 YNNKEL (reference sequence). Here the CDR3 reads CASSQDTVSGNTIYF. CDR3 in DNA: TGTGCCAGCAGCCAAGACACGGTCTCTGGAAACACCATATATTTT.

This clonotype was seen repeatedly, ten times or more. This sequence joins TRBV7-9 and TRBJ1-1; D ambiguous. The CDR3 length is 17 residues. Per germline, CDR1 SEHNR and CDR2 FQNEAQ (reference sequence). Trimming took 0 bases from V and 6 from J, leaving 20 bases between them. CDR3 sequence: CASSLAVLVTSAPEAFF. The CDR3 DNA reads TGTGCCAGCAGCTTAGCCGTTTTGGTAACCTCAGCCCCTGAAGCTTTCTTT. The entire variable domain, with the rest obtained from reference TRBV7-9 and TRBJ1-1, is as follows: DTGVSQNPRHKITKRGQNVTFRCDPISEHNRLYWYRQTLGQGPEFLTYFQNEAQLEKSRLLSDRFSAERPKGSFSTLEIQRTEQGDSAMYLCASSLAVLVTSAPEAFFGQGTRLTVV.

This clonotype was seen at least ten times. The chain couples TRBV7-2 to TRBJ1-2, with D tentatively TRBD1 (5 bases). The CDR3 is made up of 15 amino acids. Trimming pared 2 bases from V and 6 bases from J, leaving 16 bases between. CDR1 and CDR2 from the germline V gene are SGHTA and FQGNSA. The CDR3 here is CASSLSPGSVNGYTF. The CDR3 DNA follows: TGTGCCAGCAGCTTAAGTCCAGGGTCAGTTAATGGCTACACCTTC.

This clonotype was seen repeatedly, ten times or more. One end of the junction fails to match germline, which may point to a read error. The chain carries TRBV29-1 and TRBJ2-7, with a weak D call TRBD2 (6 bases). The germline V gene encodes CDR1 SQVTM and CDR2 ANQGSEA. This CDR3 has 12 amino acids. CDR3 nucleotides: TGCAGCGTTGTAAGGGACTCCCACGAGCAGTACTTC. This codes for CSVVRDSHEQYF.

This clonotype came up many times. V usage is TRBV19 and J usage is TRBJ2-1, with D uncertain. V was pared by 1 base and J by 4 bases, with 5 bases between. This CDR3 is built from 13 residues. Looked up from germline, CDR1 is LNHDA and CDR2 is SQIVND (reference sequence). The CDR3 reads CASSIGEYNEQFF. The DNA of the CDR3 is TGTGCCAGTAGTATAGGAGAGTACAATGAGCAGTTCTTC.